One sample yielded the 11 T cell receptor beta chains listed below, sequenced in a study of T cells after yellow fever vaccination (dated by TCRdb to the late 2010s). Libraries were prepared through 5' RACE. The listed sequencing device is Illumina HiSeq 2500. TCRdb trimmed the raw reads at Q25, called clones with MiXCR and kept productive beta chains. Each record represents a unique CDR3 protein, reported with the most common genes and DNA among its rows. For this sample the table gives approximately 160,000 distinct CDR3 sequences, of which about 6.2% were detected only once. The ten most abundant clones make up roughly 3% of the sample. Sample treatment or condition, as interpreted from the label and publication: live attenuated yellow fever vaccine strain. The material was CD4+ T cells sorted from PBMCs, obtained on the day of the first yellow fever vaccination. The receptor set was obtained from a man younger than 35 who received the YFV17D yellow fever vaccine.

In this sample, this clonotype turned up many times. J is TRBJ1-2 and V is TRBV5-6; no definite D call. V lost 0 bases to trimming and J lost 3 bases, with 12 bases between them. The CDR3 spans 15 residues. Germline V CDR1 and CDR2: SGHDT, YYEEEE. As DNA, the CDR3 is TGTGCCAGCAGCTTGGGCATGGTGGCGGACTATGGCTACACCTTC. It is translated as CASSLGMVADYGYTF.

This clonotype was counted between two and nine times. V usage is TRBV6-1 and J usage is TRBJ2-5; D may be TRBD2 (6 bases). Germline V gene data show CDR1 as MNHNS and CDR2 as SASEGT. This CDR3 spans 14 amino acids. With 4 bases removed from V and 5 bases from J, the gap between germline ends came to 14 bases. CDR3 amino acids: CASSGLVAGETQYF. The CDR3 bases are TGTGCCAGCAGTGGACTAGTGGCGGGGGAGACCCAGTACTTC.

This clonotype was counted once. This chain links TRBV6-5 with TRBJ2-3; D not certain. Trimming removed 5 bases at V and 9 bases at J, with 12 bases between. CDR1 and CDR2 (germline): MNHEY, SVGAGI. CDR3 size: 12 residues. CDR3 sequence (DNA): TGTGCCAGCAGTCCCAGGAGTAACACGCAGTATTTT. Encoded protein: CASSPRSNTQYF.

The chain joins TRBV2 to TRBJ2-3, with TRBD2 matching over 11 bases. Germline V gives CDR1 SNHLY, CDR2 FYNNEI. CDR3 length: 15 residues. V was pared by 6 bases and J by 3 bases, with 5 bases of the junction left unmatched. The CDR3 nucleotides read TGTGCCAGCAGGGAGACTAGCGGGGTTACAGATACGCAGTATTTT. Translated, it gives CASRETSGVTDTQYF.

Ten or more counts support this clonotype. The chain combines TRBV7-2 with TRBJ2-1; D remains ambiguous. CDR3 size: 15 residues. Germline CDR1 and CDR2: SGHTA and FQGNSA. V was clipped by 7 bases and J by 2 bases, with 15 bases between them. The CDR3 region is CASTAYDGPYNEQFF. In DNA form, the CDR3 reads TGTGCCAGCACCGCTTACGATGGCCCCTACAATGAGCAGTTCTTC. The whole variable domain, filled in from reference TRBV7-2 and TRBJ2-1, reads GAGVSQSPSNKVTEKGKDVELRCDPISGHTALYWYRQSLGQGLEFLIYFQGNSAPDKSGLPSDRFSAERTGGSVSTLTIQRTQQEDSAVYLCASTAYDGPYNEQFFGPGTRLTVL.

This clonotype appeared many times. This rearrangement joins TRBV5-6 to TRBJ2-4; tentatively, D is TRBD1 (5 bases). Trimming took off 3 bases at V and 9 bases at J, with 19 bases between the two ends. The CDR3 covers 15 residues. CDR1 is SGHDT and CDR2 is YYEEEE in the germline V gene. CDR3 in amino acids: CASSSPSRVSAIQYF. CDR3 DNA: TGTGCCAGCAGCTCCCCATCCAGGGTATCGGCCATTCAGTACTTC.

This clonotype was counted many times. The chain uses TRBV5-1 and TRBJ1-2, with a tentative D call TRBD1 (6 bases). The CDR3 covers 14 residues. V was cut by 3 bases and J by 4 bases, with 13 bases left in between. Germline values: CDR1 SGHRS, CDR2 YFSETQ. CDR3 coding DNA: TGCGCCAGCAGCTCCCTCCGGGACACCTATGGCTACACCTTC. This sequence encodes CASSSLRDTYGYTF.

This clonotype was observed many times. CDR3 bases: TGTGCCAGCAGCTTAGGGGTCGGGGCTAGCCAAATGTGGGATACGCAGTATTTT. Protein: CASSLGVGASQMWDTQYF. The chain employs TRBV11-1 and TRBJ2-3; perhaps D is TRBD1 or TRBD2 (5 bases each). The length of the CDR3 is 18 residues. Trimming shortened V by 1 base and J by 6 bases, and 23 bases separated the two germline ends. Germline V lookup: CDR1 SGHAT, CDR2 FQDESV (reference sequence).

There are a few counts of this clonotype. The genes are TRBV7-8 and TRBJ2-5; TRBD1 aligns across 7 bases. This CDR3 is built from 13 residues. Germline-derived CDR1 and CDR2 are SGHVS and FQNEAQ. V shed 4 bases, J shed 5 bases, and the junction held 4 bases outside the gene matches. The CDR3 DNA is TGTGCCAGCAGCTCTGACAGGGTGGAGACCCAGTACTTC. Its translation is CASSSDRVETQYF.

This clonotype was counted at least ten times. The CDR3 sequence is CASSEKQGPYEQYV. The CDR3, as DNA: TGTGCCAGCTCAGAAAAACAGGGCCCCTACGAGCAGTACGTC. The genes are TRBV18 and TRBJ2-7; D may be TRBD1 (6 bases). The CDR3 contains 14 residues. V shed 5 bases and J shed 2 bases, with 13 bases lying between them. Per the germline V gene, CDR1 is KGHSH and CDR2 is LQKENI.

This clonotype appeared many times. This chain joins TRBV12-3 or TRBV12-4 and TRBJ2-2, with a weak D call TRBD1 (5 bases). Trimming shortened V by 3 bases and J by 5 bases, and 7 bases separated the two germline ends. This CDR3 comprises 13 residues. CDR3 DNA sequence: TGTGCCAGCAGTTTGGGGCGTACCGGGGAGCTGTTTTTT. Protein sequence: CASSLGRTGELFF.